Included here is one TCR beta chain sequence, with context. This sample was taken from a study of T cells in tuberculosis. Assay: immunoSEQ multiplex PCR; the TCRdb copy retains only in-frame clones and omits some. The sample carries roughly 41,000 clones, 85% to 95% recorded once. Trimming at V came to 0 bases and at J to 6 bases, leaving 8 bases not matched to a gene. Germline values: CDR1 LNHNV, CDR2 YYDKDF (reference sequence). The CDR3 totals 16 residues. This chain joins TRBV15 and TRBJ1-2, with 9 bases lining up with TRBD1. The source material was PBMCs. The receptor's source is a donor aged 10 to 29 with latent tuberculosis or without tuberculosis infection. Some clones in this sample may be carry-over from other donors' samples. CDR3 in amino acids: CATSRDPETGGNGYTF. CDR3 nucleotide sequence: TGTGCCACCAGCAGAGATCCGGAGACAGGGGGTAATGGCTACACCTTC.